The clone carrying this T cell receptor (beta chain) was counted ten times or more. Its antigen is undetermined. This sample was included in a study of Graves' ophthalmopathy and Graves' hyperthyroidism. Study-level findings and limits: The model predicted progression of ophthalmopathy with a sensitivity of roughly 65%, and its specificity was approximately 77%.

TCR beta CDR3 amplification used RNA transcripts. First-round RT-PCR relied on HTBI primers, and a second-round multiplex PCR came next. TCRdb passed the multiplex PCR reads through MiXCR, listing each CDR3 protein once. The sample includes under 350,000 distinct CDR3 sequences, 17% of them seen just once. Germline assignment: CDR1 MNHNS and CDR2 SASEGT. Trimming removed 4 bases from V and 3 bases from J, with 9 bases in between. The CDR3 contains 13 residues. Having ophthalmopathy, the donors showed moderate-to-severe activity, CAS ≥3 and NOSPECS ≥4, with disease lasting under 3 months. Orbital computed tomography, together with clinical symptoms, serum thyroxine, TRAb and thyroid ultrasound, was used for diagnosis.

V and J are TRBV6-1 and TRBJ1-2; no clear D gene. This receptor was obtained from an adult man with Graves' ophthalmopathy. What was sequenced was peripheral blood. The CDR3 DNA reads as TGTGCCAGCAGTGGAGCCCTCTACTATGGCTACACCTTC. This gives the protein CASSGALYYGYTF.